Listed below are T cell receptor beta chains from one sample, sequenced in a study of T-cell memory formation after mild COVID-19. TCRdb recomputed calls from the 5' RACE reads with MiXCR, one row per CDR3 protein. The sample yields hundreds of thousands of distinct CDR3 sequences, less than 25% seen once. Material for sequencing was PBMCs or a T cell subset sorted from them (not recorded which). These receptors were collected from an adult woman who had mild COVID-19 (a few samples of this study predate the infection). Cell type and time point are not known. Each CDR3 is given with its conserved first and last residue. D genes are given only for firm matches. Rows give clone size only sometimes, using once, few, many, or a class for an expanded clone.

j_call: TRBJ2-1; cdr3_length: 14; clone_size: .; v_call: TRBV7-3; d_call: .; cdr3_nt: TGTGCCAGCAGCTCCGGGACGGAGTACAATGAGCAGTTCTTC; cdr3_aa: CASSSGTEYNEQFF
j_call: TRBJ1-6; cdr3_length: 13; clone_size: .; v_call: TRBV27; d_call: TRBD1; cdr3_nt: TGTGCCAGCAGTGCGACAGGGCGTTCACCCCTCCACTTT; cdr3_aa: CASSATGRSPLHF
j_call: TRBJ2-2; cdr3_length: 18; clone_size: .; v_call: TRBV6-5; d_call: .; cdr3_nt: TGTGCCAGCAGCTCTACTAATTTCTGGGCAGGGCAAGCCGGGGAGCTGTTTTTT; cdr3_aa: CASSSTNFWAGQAGELFF
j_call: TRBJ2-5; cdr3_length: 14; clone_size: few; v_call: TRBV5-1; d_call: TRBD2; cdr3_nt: TGCGCCAGCAGCTTGACAGCGGGGGAAGAGACCCAGTACTTC; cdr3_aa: CASSLTAGEETQYF
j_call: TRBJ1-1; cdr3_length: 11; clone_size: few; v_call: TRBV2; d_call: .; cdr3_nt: TGTGCCAGCAGTAACGACAGGATGGGAATCTTT; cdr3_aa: CASSNDRMGIF
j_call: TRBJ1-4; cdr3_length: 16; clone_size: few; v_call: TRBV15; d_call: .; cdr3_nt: TGTGCCACCAGCAGAGATCTCTCGGGAAGTAGTGAAAAACTGTTTTTT; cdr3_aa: CATSRDLSGSSEKLFF
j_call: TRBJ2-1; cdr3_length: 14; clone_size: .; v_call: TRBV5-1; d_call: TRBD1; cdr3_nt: TGCGCCAGCAGCTTGGGACAGGGCCACAATGAGCAGTTCTTC; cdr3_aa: CASSLGQGHNEQFF
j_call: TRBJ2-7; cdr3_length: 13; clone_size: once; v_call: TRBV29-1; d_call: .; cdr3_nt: TGCAGCGTTACGGACATGGGCGGCTACGAGCAGTACTTC; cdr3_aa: CSVTDMGGYEQYF
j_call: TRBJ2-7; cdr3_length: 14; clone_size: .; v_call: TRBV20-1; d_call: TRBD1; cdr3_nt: TGCAGTGCTAGAGACCCGGGACAGTCCTACGAGCAGTACTTC; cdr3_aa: CSARDPGQSYEQYF
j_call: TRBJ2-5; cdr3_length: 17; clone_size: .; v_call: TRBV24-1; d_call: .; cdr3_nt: TGTGCCACCAGTGATCCACGGCCCGGGACCCGCCAAGAGACCCAGTACTTC; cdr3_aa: CATSDPRPGTRQETQYF
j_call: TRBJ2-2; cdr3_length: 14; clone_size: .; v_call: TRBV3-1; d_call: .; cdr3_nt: TGTGCCAGCAGCCCCCCTTGGGGTGCCGGGGAGCTGTTTTTT; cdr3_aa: CASSPPWGAGELFF
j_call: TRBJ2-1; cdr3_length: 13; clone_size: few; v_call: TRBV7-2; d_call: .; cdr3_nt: TGTGCCAGCAGCTTATACAGGTCCAATGAGCAGTTCTTC; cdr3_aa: CASSLYRSNEQFF
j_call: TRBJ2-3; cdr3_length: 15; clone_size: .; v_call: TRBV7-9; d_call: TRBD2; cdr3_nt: TGTGCCAGCAGGCCCGGACTAGCCGGTACAGATACGCAGTATTTT; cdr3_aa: CASRPGLAGTDTQYF